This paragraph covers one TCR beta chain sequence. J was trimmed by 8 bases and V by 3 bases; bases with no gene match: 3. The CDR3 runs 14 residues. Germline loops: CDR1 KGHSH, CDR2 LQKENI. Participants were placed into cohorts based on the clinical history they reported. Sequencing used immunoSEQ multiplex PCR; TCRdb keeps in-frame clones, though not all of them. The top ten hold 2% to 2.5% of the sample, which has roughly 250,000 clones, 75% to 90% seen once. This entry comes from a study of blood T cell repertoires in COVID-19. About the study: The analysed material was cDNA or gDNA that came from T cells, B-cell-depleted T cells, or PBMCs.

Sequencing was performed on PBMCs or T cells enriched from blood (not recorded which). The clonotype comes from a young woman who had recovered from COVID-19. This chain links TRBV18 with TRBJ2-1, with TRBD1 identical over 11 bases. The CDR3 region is CASSPDRGPDEQFF. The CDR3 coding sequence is TGTGCCAGCTCACCGGACAGGGGGCCGGATGAGCAGTTCTTC.